This T cell receptor beta chain appears in the sequencing data of a study of T-cell reconstitution after alpha-beta-depleted transplantation in children (dated by TCRdb to 2016 to 2018). Background for the entire study: The study quantitatively tracked T-cell immune reconstitution after TCRalphabeta/CD19-depleted allogeneic hematopoietic cell transplantation in children using TCR repertoire profiling. What the research found in general, with its limitations: The high TCRbeta diversity at day 60 in some patients was ascribed to recipient T cells and intrathymic progenitors that had survived conditioning. The apparently early recovery of alphabetaT-cell counts about two months after transplant reportedly depended on only several hundred rapidly expanded clones that came from non-depleted graft cells. Over the following months the frequencies of hyperexpanded clones went down, and after one year T-cell counts and TCRbeta diversity were mostly credited to newly produced T cells.

According to the study, the label for this sample's time point signals: day 60 (about 2 months) after transplantation. What the treatment or condition label conveys for this sample: allogeneic hematopoietic cell transplantation with graft depleted of TCRalphabeta T cells and CD19 B cells. The children who served as transplant recipients had been given grafts of TCRalphabeta/CD19-depleted allogeneic hematopoietic cells. In its sample, this clonotype was seen many times. Its target antigen remains unknown. Base qualities were left out, and no much larger clone turns up one base away. For CDR1 and CDR2, the germline V gene lists SQVTM and ANQGSEA. The CDR3 spans 13 residues, from the cysteine through the phenylalanine. The read is trimmed to its CDR3 DNA, 39 bases read in frame from base 1. V gives up 2 bases and J gives up 2 bases, and the segment between their germline ends measures 8 bases. Library method: PCR. Instrument on record: Illumina HiSeq 2500. TCR libraries were prepared with molecular barcoding, using unique molecular identifiers to normalize TCRbeta repertoire quantification. TCRdb reprocessing: public reads trimmed at Q25 with fastp, clones called with MiXCR, in-frame beta chains kept. All rows with the same CDR3 protein become a single entry with the most common DNA and genes. Recorded for this sample are roughly 52,000 distinct CDR3 sequences; around 5.9% of them occurred a single time. The ten most abundant clones make up 30% to 35% of the sample.

The chain links TRBV29-1 with TRBJ2-3; no D gene can be assigned with confidence. This receptor was taken from a female patient younger than 10 who had a stem cell transplant for aplastic anemia, so the T cells may come from the graft donor. The sequencing used PBMCs, mostly from graft donor cells, collected 60 days after TCRalphabeta/CD19-depleted stem cell transplant. The DNA sequence is TGCAGCGTTGAAACCCGATACACAGATACGCAGTATTTT. It is translated as CSVETRYTDTQYF.